This T cell receptor (beta chain) was sequenced in a study of cytotoxic CD8 clonotypes in ibrutinib-treated CLL. Germline values: CDR1 MDHEN, CDR2 SYDVKM. Trimming removed 8 bases from V and 5 bases from J, with 9 bases in between. CDR3 length: 11 residues. This clone has a single count. The data were produced by immunoSEQ multiplex PCR, yet TCRdb's version contains in-frame clones alone and is incomplete. Of about 130,000 clones in the sample, 70% to 90% were seen once. The source is a human donor with chronic lymphocytic leukemia. The genes are TRBV28 and TRBJ1-2; no clear D. The sequencing here drew on PBMCs, taken after 24 months of ibrutinib treatment. The CDR3 region is CASDSEYGYTF. The CDR3 DNA sequence: TGTGCCAGCGATTCCGAGTATGGCTACACCTTC.